This paragraph reports one TCR beta chain. The antigen is unknown. The data are from a study of CD8+ T cells in alopecia areata. Across the whole study: Treated patients received severity scores based on the percentage of scalp area affected. Study-level results: Scalp lesions, especially in alopecia totalis/universalis, had higher clonality than normal scalp. There were many expanded lesional clones persisting in scalp and blood during tofacitinib. Scalp clonality decreased significantly with tofacitinib, and so did expanded CD8+ clones among the top 100.

Treatment specified: oral pan-JAK inhibitor, 5-10 mg twice daily. TCR sequencing used cDNA made by reverse transcription of extracted RNA. This table comes from immunoSEQ multiplex PCR, and its TCRdb copy is limited to in-frame clones, with some not included. This sample carries about 190,000 clones, roughly 61% of them seen once, and the ten largest clones take around 13%. Per germline, CDR1 SEHNR and CDR2 FQNEAQ (reference sequence). There are 13 residues in the CDR3. The germline V and J ends were trimmed by 1 base and 5 bases, with 8 bases remaining between them. The rearrangement links TRBV7-9 to TRBJ1-1, with D unclear. The source is a human donor with alopecia areata. The starting material was CD8+ T cells sorted from blood, obtained at week 24, from a patient treated with tofacitinib. CDR3 sequence: CASSLGSGTEAFF. The CDR3 nucleotides are TGTGCCAGCAGCTTAGGGTCGGGGACTGAAGCTTTCTTT.